The clone carrying this T cell receptor (beta chain) was seen repeatedly, ten times or more. Its antigen is undetermined. Sequenced by immunoSEQ multiplex PCR; TCRdb stores in-frame clones only, minus some. The table has roughly 11,000 clones, 40% to 50% seen once. The entry originates in a study of siplizumab effects on memory and regulatory T cells. As for the study in general: The pairing of mixed lymphocyte reactions set siplizumab at 0.95 to 1 ug/mL against the absence of drug.

Study results and limitations: Proliferating CD4+ or CD8+ clones, roughly 75-95% of them, lacked an assignable naive or memory phenotype. Alloreactive CD4+ clones that could be mapped were on average approximately 69% Treg-derived with siplizumab, against about 30% in controls.

The CDR3 sequence is 14 residues long. V dropped 5 bases and J dropped 0; count of bases not matched to a gene: 3. Germline V CDR1 and CDR2: SEHNR, FQNEAQ (reference sequence). The authors kept the mixed lymphocyte reaction cells in coculture at 37°C for under 7 days. The sequence was collected from a human donor in good health; the cells came from an allogeneic mixed lymphocyte reaction. Some clones in this sample may be carry-over from other donors' samples. The J gene is TRBJ1-2, the V gene TRBV7-9; TRBD1 matches 7 bases. Source material: CFSE-low (dividing) CD8+ T cells sorted from an allogeneic mixed lymphocyte reaction. The CDR3 is CASSPTGTNYGYTF. The CDR3, as DNA: TGTGCCAGCAGCCCGACAGGGACTAACTATGGCTACACCTTC.